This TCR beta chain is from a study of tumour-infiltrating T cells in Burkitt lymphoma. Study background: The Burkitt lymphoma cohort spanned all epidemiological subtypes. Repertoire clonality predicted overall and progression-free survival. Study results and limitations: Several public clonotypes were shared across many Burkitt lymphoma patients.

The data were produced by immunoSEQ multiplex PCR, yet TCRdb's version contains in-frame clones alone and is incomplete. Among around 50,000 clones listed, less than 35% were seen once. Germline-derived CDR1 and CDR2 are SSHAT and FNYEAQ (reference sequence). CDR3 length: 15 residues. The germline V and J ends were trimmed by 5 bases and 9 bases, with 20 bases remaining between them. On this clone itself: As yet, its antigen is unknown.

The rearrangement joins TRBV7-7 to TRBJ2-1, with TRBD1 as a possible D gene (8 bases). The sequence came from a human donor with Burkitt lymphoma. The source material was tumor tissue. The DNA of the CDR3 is TGTGCCAGCAGCGCTAGCGGTTCAGGGGGCGGTGAGCAGTTCTTC. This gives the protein CASSASGSGGGEQFF.